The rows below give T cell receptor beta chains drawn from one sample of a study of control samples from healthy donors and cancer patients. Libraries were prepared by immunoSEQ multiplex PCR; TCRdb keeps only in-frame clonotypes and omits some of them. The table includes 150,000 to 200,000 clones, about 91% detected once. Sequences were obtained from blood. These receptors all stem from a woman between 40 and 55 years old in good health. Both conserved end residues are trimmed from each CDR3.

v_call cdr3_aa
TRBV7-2 ASSLSRGTGGYEQY
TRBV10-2 ASSDSANYGYT
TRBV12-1 ASSSKQGPKGDTQY
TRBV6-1 ASSEGSNYGYT
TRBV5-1 ASSEGPGGVRETQY
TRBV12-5 ATRRGDSPVGYITDNEQF
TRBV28 ASSLSRGVGDIQY
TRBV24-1 ATSDGREIETQY
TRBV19 ASSFQGGDQPQH
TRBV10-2 ASTNHRGFEQF
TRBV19 ASSPSRDRVEKLF
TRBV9 ASSEPRPDTQY
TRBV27 ASRLAGGGQY
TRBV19 ASSSRFSGANVLT
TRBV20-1 SARVLGQY
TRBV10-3 AISSTLLNGYT
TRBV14 ASSQDLGSYNEQF
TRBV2 ASSEARGTQY
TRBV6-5 ASSPSVRGEQY
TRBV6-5 ASSFGLAVGELF
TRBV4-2 ASSQGSGAMYNEQF
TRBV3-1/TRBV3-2 ASSQGDRPNEQF
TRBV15 ATSRDWGNEKLF
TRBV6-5 ASSYRPVEKLF
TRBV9 ASSVQPGNTEAF
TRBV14 ASRPGQKNTEAF
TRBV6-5 ACSLAGGPDTQY